This TCR beta chain originates from a study of beta chain features in type 1 diabetes. Background on the study: Healthy donors and patients showed comparable age, gender and cell yields. Overall study results and limits: Shorter templates may be favored by PCR, equally so in patients and controls. All four CD4+ subsets of Type 1 diabetes patients contained TCRB CDR3s that were moderately but significantly shorter.

Isolated RNA was reverse transcribed in full, so expressed TCRB transcripts were sequenced. TCRdb's copy holds only in-frame clones and misses some; the assay was immunoSEQ multiplex PCR. Here the sample spans 600,000 to 700,000 clones, approximately 13% being singletons. A note on this clone: Its cognate antigen is unknown.

CDR1 SNHLY and CDR2 FYNNEI come from the germline V gene. The V and J ends lost 2 bases and 5 bases, in that order; junction bases with no gene match: 2. The CDR3 is made up of 15 amino acids. This rearrangement joins TRBV2 to TRBJ1-6; 8 positions match TRBD1. The sequence came from a man aged 25-40 years with type 1 diabetes. The sequencing sample was made of naive CD4+ T cells from blood. DNA for the CDR3: TGTGCCAGCAGTGAACAGGGGGCGGATAATTCACCCCTCCACTTT. Translating it yields CASSEQGADNSPLHF.